One T cell receptor (beta chain) is described in this entry. Its matching antigen is unknown. The record originates from a study of post-analysis software for immune sequencing data. Study at large: The courses of disease that were included comprised relapsing-remitting, secondary progressive and progressive-relapsing multiple sclerosis.

Whole-study results and caveats: The authors found that F measure strongly co-clustered same-batch samples. TRBV5-6, TRBV5-1 and TRBV20-1 were among several TRBV segments more frequent in patients than controls. When compared against controls, multiple sclerosis patients showed significantly lower normalized Chao1 diversity.

The CDR3 has 16 amino acids. V lost 4 bases, J lost 6 bases, and 14 bases stayed unmatched. Germline-derived CDR1 and CDR2 are SGHTA and FQGTGA. Unique-molecular-identifier-tagged TCR beta cDNA libraries were used. Each sample of about 0.95 to 11 million input T cells yielded around 500,000 cDNA molecules, so each molecule approximated one T cell. A single record per CDR3 protein comes from TCRdb applying MiXCR to the PCR reads. This table has hundreds of thousands of distinct CDR3 sequences, 55% to 70% appearing once. The chain couples TRBV7-3 to TRBJ2-7, with TRBD2 matching over 8 bases. The sample comprised blood. The TCR was taken from a girl aged 2-10 years with multiple sclerosis. CDR3 bases: TGTGCCAGCAGCTCTACGCCCGGGACTAGTACTTCCGAGCAGTACTTC. This gives the protein CASSSTPGTSTSEQYF. Filled out from reference TRBV7-3 and TRBJ2-7, the complete variable domain reads GAGVSQTPSNKVTEKGKYVELRCDPISGHTALYWYRQSLGQGPEFLIYFQGTGAADDSGLPNDRFFAVRPEGSVSTLKIQRTERGDSAVYLCASSSTPGTSTSEQYFGPGTRLTVT.